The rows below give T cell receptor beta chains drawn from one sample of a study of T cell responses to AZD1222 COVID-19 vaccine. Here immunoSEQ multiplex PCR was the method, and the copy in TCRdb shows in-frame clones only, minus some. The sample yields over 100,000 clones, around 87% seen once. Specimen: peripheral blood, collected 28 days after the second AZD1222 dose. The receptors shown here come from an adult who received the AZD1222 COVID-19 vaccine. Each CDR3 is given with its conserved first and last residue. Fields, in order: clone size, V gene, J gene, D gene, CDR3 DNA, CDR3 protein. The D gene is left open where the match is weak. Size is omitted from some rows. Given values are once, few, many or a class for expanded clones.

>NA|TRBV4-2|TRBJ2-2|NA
TGTGCCAGCAGCCGCCGACAGGGAACGGGGGGCCCCGGCACCGGGGAGCTGTTTTTT
CASSRRQGTGGPGTGELFF
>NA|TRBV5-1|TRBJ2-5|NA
TGCGCCAGCAGCTTGGCCGGTGTTAAGGAGACCCAGTACTTC
CASSLAGVKETQYF
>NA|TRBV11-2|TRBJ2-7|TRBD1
TGTGCCAGCAGCCTAGGGGGCAGGGTAATCAACGAGCAGTACTTC
CASSLGGRVINEQYF
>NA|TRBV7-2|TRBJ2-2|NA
TGTGCCAGCAGCTTTAGGGGACGGGGGACCGGGGAGCTGTTTTTT
CASSFRGRGTGELFF
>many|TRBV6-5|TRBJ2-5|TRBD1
TGTGCCAGCAGAATGGGACAGGGTCAGACCCAGTACTTC
CASRMGQGQTQYF
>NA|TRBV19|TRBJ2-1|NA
TGTGCCAGTAGTATAGGACAGAAATCGTACAATGAGCAGTTCTTC
CASSIGQKSYNEQFF
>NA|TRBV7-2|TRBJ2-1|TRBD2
TGTGCCAGCACCCCCGGGACTAGTTCAGTCAATGAGCAGTTCTTC
CASTPGTSSVNEQFF
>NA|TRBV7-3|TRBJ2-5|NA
TGTGCCAGCAGCTATAACCAAGAGGTGTTTTGCCAAGAGACCCAGTACTTC
CASSYNQEVFCQETQYF
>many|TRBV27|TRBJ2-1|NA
TGTGCCAGCAGTTTACCAGGGACCCCCAATGAGCAGTTCTTC
CASSLPGTPNEQFF
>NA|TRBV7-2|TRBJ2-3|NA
TGTGCCAGCAGCACCCAGGACGGTGTTTTCACAGATACGCAGTATTTT
CASSTQDGVFTDTQYF
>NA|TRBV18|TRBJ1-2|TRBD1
TGTGCCAGCTCACAACCGACAGGGGACGGCTACACCTTC
CASSQPTGDGYTF
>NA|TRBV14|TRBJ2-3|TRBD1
TGTGCCAGCAGTCCCGGGACAGGGATCGCAGATACGCAGTATTTT
CASSPGTGIADTQYF
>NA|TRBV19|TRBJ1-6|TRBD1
TGTGCCAGTAGGGCGGGACAGACAGATTCACCCCTCCACTTT
CASRAGQTDSPLHF
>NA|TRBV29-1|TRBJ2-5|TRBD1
TGCAGCGTGACAGGGGGGACGGGGGAGACCCAGTACTTC
CSVTGGTGETQYF
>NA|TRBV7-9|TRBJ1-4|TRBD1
TGTGCCAGCAGCCCGAGACAGGGCCCAACTAATGAAAAACTGTTTTTT
CASSPRQGPTNEKLFF
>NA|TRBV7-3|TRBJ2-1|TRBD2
TGTGCCAGCAGCCCATATCCGGGACTAGCGGGAGTGAGGGAGCAGTTCTTC
CASSPYPGLAGVREQFF
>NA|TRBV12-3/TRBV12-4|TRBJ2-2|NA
TGTGCCAGCAGCCCCGACACCGGGGAGCTGTTTTTT
CASSPDTGELFF
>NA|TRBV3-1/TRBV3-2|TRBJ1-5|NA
TGTGCCAGCAGCAAAAGGGCAGGGGACAATCAGCCCCAGCATTTT
CASSKRAGDNQPQHF
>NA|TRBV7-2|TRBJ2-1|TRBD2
TGTGCCAGCGGGAGGGTCAGCTCCTACAATGAGCAGTTCTTC
CASGRVSSYNEQFF
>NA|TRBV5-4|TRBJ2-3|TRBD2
TGTGCCAGCAGCAGACCACTAGCGGGGGTGGTCACAGATACGCAGTATTTT
CASSRPLAGVVTDTQYF
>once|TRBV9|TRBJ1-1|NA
TGTGCCAGCAGCGTATCCCACACCTTACTAAACACTGAAGCTTTCTTT
CASSVSHTLLNTEAFF
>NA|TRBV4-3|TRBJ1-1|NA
TGCGCCAGCAGCCCTAGGGAGAACACTGAAGCTTTCTTT
CASSPRENTEAFF
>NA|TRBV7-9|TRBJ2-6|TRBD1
TGTGCCAGCACCTTAGGGACAGGGTCATCTGGGGCCAACGTCCTGACTTTC
CASTLGTGSSGANVLTF
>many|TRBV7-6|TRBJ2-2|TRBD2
TGTGCCAGCAGCTCTGCGGGACTAGGAGTAACCGGGGAGCTGTTTTTT
CASSSAGLGVTGELFF
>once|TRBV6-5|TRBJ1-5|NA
TGTGCCAGCAGCGACGGGGTATGGGGCAATCAGCCCCAGCATTTT
CASSDGVWGNQPQHF
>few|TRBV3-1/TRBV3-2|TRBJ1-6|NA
TGTGCCAGCAGCCAAGGATCCTATAATTCACCCCTCCACTTT
CASSQGSYNSPLHF
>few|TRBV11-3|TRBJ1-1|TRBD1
TGTGCCAGCAGCTCAGACAGGGATAATGAAGCTTTCTTT
CASSSDRDNEAFF
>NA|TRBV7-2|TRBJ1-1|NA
TGTGCCAGCAGCTTCCTCGACTTCGGTGTAGGAGCTTTCTTT
CASSFLDFGVGAFF
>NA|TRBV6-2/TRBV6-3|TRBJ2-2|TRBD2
TGTGCCAGCAGTTACCCCAGCGGGACCCCGAACACCGGGGAGCTGTTTTTT
CASSYPSGTPNTGELFF
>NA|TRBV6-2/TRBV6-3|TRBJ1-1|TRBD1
TGTGCCAGCAGTTACAGGGGTCCGGGACAGGGGGCAACGGGGACTGAAGCTTTCTTT
CASSYRGPGQGATGTEAFF
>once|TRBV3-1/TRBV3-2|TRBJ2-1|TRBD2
TGTGCCAGCAGCCAAGGGGGGGGGTTGCAGTTCTTC
CASSQGGGLQFF
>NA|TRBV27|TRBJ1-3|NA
TGTGCCAGCAGTTTACAGGGAGCTGGAAACACCATATATTTT
CASSLQGAGNTIYF
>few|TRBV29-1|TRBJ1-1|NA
TGCAGCGTAGCGGACGCAAGCCGGAACACTGAAGCTTTCTTT
CSVADASRNTEAFF
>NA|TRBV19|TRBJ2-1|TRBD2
TGTGCCAGTAGGGGAGGCGGGAGGAAATGGAATGAGCAGTTCTTC
CASRGGGRKWNEQFF
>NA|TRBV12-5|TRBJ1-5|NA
TGTGCTAGTGGATTGGGACAGCCCCAGCATTTT
CASGLGQPQHF